A selection of T cell receptor beta chains follows, all from one sample in a study of T cells in Graves' hyperthyroidism and ophthalmopathy. TCRdb ran MiXCR on the multiplex PCR reads and lists one entry per CDR3 protein. Altogether approximately 430,000 distinct CDR3 sequences are present, over 12% being singletons, with the ten largest covering 13%. Sequencing was done on a sample of blood. These receptors were taken from a man aged 18 to 29 with Graves' ophthalmopathy. Both conserved end residues are part of each CDR3. Each record gives: clone size, V gene, D gene, J gene, CDR3 length, CDR3 protein. The D gene is left open where the match is weak. Some rows mark clone size as missing; the rest say once, few, many or name a class of expanded clone.

>many|TRBV19|.|TRBJ1-2|14
CASTRGMVFYGYTF
>.|TRBV6-1|TRBD1|TRBJ2-5|14
CASSQTRDRVAQYF
>many|TRBV18|.|TRBJ1-5|16
CASSAGTAYSNQPQHF
>.|TRBV10-3|.|TRBJ2-2|16
CAISELEDWSTGELFF
>.|TRBV18|.|TRBJ1-3|15
CASSPLASSGNTIYF
>many|TRBV28|TRBD2|TRBJ2-7|15
CASSHTTGTNYEQYF
>many|TRBV20-1|.|TRBJ2-1|13
CSARRRTYNEQFF
>.|TRBV19|TRBD1|TRBJ1-4|16
CASSNRQGTINEKLFF
>few|TRBV4-1|.|TRBJ1-5|15
CASSQDWAGSQPQHF
>.|TRBV6-1|.|TRBJ1-6|15
CASNGHPGDNSPLHF
>few|TRBV6-1|.|TRBJ1-4|14
CASSVDSLWEKLFF
>many|TRBV2|.|TRBJ1-5|13
CASREGPNQPQHF
>.|TRBV20-1|.|TRBJ2-3|16
CSASFGLGGLTNTQYF
>.|TRBV5-1|.|TRBJ1-4|15
CASSWGTKSTEKLFF
>.|TRBV18|.|TRBJ1-6|16
CASSPSSPVLYSPLHF
>few|TRBV7-9|.|TRBJ1-2|15
CASSHITTGTERGTF
>.|TRBV18|TRBD1|TRBJ1-2|17
CASSPLDRSASNYGYTF
>few|TRBV24-1|TRBD2|TRBJ2-3|17
CATSDFATSGGIDTQYF
>many|TRBV20-1|TRBD2|TRBJ2-1|16
CSARAFRRGVSDEQFF
>.|TRBV7-9|TRBD2|TRBJ2-3|16
CASSLVLAGVGDTQYF
>.|TRBV4-1|.|TRBJ2-7|15
CASSLRTDTSYEQYF
>.|TRBV11-3|.|TRBJ2-5|14
CASSSSGSVETQYF
>.|TRBV12-3/TRBV12-4|.|TRBJ1-4|12
CASSFVNEKPFF
>.|TRBV29-1|.|TRBJ1-4|14
CSVRTLQTNEKLFF
>many|TRBV11-2|.|TRBJ2-7|15
CASSLQNTGLGEQYF
>.|TRBV27|TRBD1|TRBJ1-2|13
CASSLGTGLGYTF
>many|TRBV20-1|.|TRBJ2-3|14
CSAKQGRDTDTQYF
>.|TRBV5-1|.|TRBJ1-2|14
CASSLEGRYYGYTF
>many|TRBV2|TRBD1|TRBJ2-7|13
CASSRQGAIEQYF
>.|TRBV5-6|TRBD2|TRBJ2-1|16
CASRSISGRENNEQFF
>many|TRBV12-3/TRBV12-4|.|TRBJ2-5|14
CASGVTGEGKTQYF
>many|TRBV7-2|TRBD1|TRBJ2-1|15
CASSFSETGDNEQFF
>.|TRBV25-1|.|TRBJ2-7|13
CASSEYSRGEQYF
>many|TRBV12-3/TRBV12-4|TRBD1|TRBJ1-1|14
CASSRLGGNTEAFF
>.|TRBV5-6|.|TRBJ1-2|13
CASSFREGYGYTF
>many|TRBV5-1|TRBD1|TRBJ1-5|15
CASSLGGAGGQPQHF
>many|TRBV12-3/TRBV12-4|TRBD2|TRBJ2-1|17
CASSLYGGGASENEQFF
>few|TRBV7-6|.|TRBJ2-3|14
CASSLNLGTDTQYF
>.|TRBV6-1|TRBD1|TRBJ1-1|16
CASSEWTGASDTEAFF
>.|TRBV12-3/TRBV12-4|TRBD2|TRBJ2-7|16
CASSLAGTSGTYEQYF
>many|TRBV15|TRBD2|TRBJ2-7|15
CATSRSGGSSYEQYF
>.|TRBV9|.|TRBJ1-1|12
CASSVGNAEAFF
>many|TRBV4-1|.|TRBJ2-7|11
CATGQGLEQYF
>many|TRBV3-1|TRBD2|TRBJ2-1|14
CASSQDASGGFQFF
>many|TRBV20-1|.|TRBJ2-5|10
CSASSETQYF
>.|TRBV5-6|.|TRBJ1-6|15
CASSLKGSYNSPLHF
>many|TRBV18|TRBD2|TRBJ2-1|16
CASSPAGTSGRNEQFF
>many|TRBV14|.|TRBJ1-2|17
CASSQEWGRAVNYGYTF
>.|TRBV10-2|.|TRBJ2-5|14
CASSANGAQETQYF
>.|TRBV4-1|.|TRBJ2-7|14
CASSQGQRPYEQYF